This entry describes one T cell receptor beta chain. One base away lies a much larger clone, so this may be a sequencing read error. Germline loops: CDR1 MGHRA, CDR2 YSYEKL. CDR3 size: 18 residues. Total RNA (about 500 ng) served as template for TCR beta cDNA synthesis primed by a constant-region primer. Libraries for TCR beta were built through three nested multiplex PCR rounds, which together made up a slightly modified ARM-PCR procedure. Investigators reported that the first two PCR rounds, at around 11 cycles each, used TRBV1-TRBV30 forward primers with a C-beta reverse primer. One entry per CDR3 protein results from TCRdb running MiXCR on the multiplex PCR reads. The data hold 20,000 to 25,000 distinct CDR3 sequences, with roughly 79% observed a single time. Total RNA and DNA came together from around 20-30 mg of bulk tissue without cell sorting. This entry comes from a study of tumor-infiltrating lymphocytes in primary liver carcinoma.

What was sequenced was liver tumor tissue from sampling region 1. Noted subset: tumor region T1, superior pole. The sequence was collected from a woman aged 30 to 39 with primary liver carcinoma and hepatitis B virus infection. The gene calls are TRBV4-1 and TRBJ2-6; D uncertain. Here the CDR3 DNA reads TGCGCCAGAAGCCAAGATCAAATAGGGCGCTCTGGGGCCAACGTCCTGACTTTC. Translating gives CARSQDQIGRSGANVLTF.